This T cell receptor (beta chain) stems from a study of control samples from healthy donors and cancer patients. Sequencing was performed with immunoSEQ multiplex PCR; in TCRdb, only in-frame clones are kept and a portion is missing. The repertoire holds approximately 70,000 clones, with around four fifths as singletons. Germline trimming cut 7 bases from V and 5 bases from J; bases unmatched to any gene: 7. Germline CDR1 and CDR2: LNHDA and SQIVND (reference sequence). The CDR3 is 13 amino acids. The sequencing sample was made of blood. This chain uses TRBV19 with TRBJ1-1, with 7 nucleotides matching TRBD1. This clonotype was obtained from a middle-aged man in good health. The CDR3 nucleotides read TGTGCCAGTATTACAGGGGTGGGAACTGAAGCTTTCTTT. The encoded protein is CASITGVGTEAFF.